These 17 T cell receptor beta chains were all obtained from the same sample, sequenced in a study of T cells after yellow fever vaccination. Each CDR3 protein gets one entry after TCRdb re-called the 5' RACE reads with MiXCR. Seen here are under 50,000 distinct CDR3 sequences, around 6.4% observed once, and the top ten hold around 9.3%. Sequencing used PBMCs, either bulk or a sorted T-cell subset (CD4+, CD8+, memory, or dextramer-sorted; not recorded which), obtained 45 days after the yellow fever booster vaccination. The receptors shown here come from a man aged 25 to 40 who received the YFV17D yellow fever vaccine.

This clonotype was found a few times. This chain connects TRBV7-2 to TRBJ1-3; D might be TRBD1 (5 bases). The length of the CDR3 is 13 residues. Germline V gene data show CDR1 as SGHTA and CDR2 as FQGNSA. Between the trimmed V and J ends, which lost 5 bases and 4 bases, there was a span of 9 bases. The CDR3 region is CASSTRDGNTIYF. The CDR3 DNA follows: TGTGCCAGCAGCACCCGGGACGGAAACACCATATATTTT.

The genes are TRBV19 and TRBJ1-6; D may be TRBD1 (6 bases). This CDR3 is built from 16 residues. Germline V gene data show CDR1 as LNHDA and CDR2 as SQIVND (reference sequence). The V and J ends lost 5 bases and 3 bases respectively, with 14 bases between them. The CDR3 reads CASSPTGDLYNSPLHF. DNA of the CDR3: TGTGCCAGTAGTCCGACAGGCGACCTCTATAATTCACCCCTCCACTTT.

This clonotype was detected ten times or more. The chain has TRBV20-1 and TRBJ2-1; 10 nucleotides match TRBD2. The CDR3 spans 17 residues. The J segment lost 1 base and the V segment lost 5 bases, leaving 11 bases of the junction unmatched. Germline lookup yields CDR1 DFQATT and CDR2 SNEGSKA (reference sequence). The CDR3, as DNA: TGCAGTGCTGGAATGACAGGACTAGCGGATTCCTACAATGAGCAGTTCTTC. Protein: CSAGMTGLADSYNEQFF.

The V gene is TRBV5-5, the J gene TRBJ2-7; 7 bases map to TRBD2. This CDR3 region has 15 residues. V lost 3 bases and J lost 4; bases outside the gene matches: 10. The germline gives CDR1 SGHKS, CDR2 YYEKEE (reference sequence). The CDR3 coding sequence is TGTGCCAGCAGCTGGGGGGACGGCGGGAGATACGAGCAGTACTTC. Its protein is CASSWGDGGRYEQYF.

As regards this clonotype: A read error may be the cause here, since a much bigger clone is one base away. The gene calls are TRBV9 and TRBJ2-1; 13 nucleotides align to TRBD2. After removal of 6 bases from V and 5 bases from J, the junction contained 11 bases not matched to a gene. The CDR3 length is 17 residues. Per germline, CDR1 SGDLS and CDR2 YYNGEE. The CDR3 DNA reads as TGTGCCAGCATCCCCGAGGTGGGACTAGCGGGAAACAATGAGCAGTTCTTC. This encodes CASIPEVGLAGNNEQFF.

This clonotype came up many times. The rearrangement uses TRBV20-1 and TRBJ1-5; D is uncertain. The germline V gene encodes CDR1 DFQATT and CDR2 SNEGSKA (reference sequence). The CDR3 loop spans 15 amino acids. Trimming took 1 base from V and 0 from J, leaving 10 bases between them. CDR3 coding DNA: TGCAGTGCTAGAGTACAGATTAATAGCAATCAGCCCCAGCATTTT. Its protein is CSARVQINSNQPQHF.

This clonotype appeared many times. The chain links TRBV6-2 or TRBV6-3 to TRBJ2-5; D remains ambiguous. The V gene's germline CDR1 is MNHEY and CDR2 SVGEGT. V lost 4 bases and J 4 bases, leaving 4 bases between the germline ends. This CDR3 has 11 amino acids. DNA for the CDR3: TGTGCCAGCAGTTGGGCAGAGACCCAGTACTTC. Translated: CASSWAETQYF.

This clonotype was recorded many times. The chain uses TRBV5-5 and TRBJ2-1; TRBD2 matches 11 bases. The ends lost 4 bases at V and 3 bases at J; junction bases unmatched: 3. Germline V CDR1 and CDR2: SGHKS, YYEKEE (reference sequence). The CDR3 is 15 residues long. In DNA, the CDR3 is TGTGCCAGCAGCCTAGCGGGAGGTCTCTACAATGAGCAGTTCTTC. Encoded protein: CASSLAGGLYNEQFF.

The table lists this clonotype with a few counts. The J gene is TRBJ2-1, the V gene TRBV10-3; 10 nucleotides align to TRBD2. This CDR3 spans 14 amino acids. Germline V gives CDR1 ENHRY, CDR2 SYGVKD. The junction had 2 bases not matched to a gene; V was cut back by 6 bases and J by 3 bases. The CDR3 sequence is CAIRASGSYNEQFF. The CDR3 DNA reads as TGTGCCATCAGGGCTAGCGGGAGCTACAATGAGCAGTTCTTC.

This clonotype was seen a handful of times. V usage is TRBV20-1 and J usage is TRBJ2-7, with no clear D. Trimming removed 6 bases at V and 7 bases at J, with 13 bases between. This CDR3 is 11 amino acids long. The V gene's germline CDR1 is DFQATT and CDR2 SNEGSKA (reference sequence). The CDR3 DNA reads as TGCAGTGCCGATCCTTCTAGGGAGCAGTACTTC. This encodes CSADPSREQYF.

V usage is TRBV4-3 and J usage is TRBJ2-5; 7 bases are a match to TRBD1. Germline assignment: CDR1 LGHNA and CDR2 YSLEER. The CDR3 sequence is 16 residues long. With V trimmed by 2 bases and J by 1 base, 7 bases remained unmatched. In DNA form, the CDR3 reads TGCGCCAGCAGCCAATCCAGGGACAGAGCCCAAGAGACCCAGTACTTC. It is translated as CASSQSRDRAQETQYF.

The chain carries TRBV20-1 and TRBJ2-7, with 11 bases identical to TRBD1. V lost 6 bases and J lost 0; bases outside the gene matches: 7. Germline V lookup: CDR1 DFQATT, CDR2 SNEGSKA (reference sequence). The CDR3 loop spans 15 amino acids. The chain's CDR3 is CSAPDRGLSSYEQYF. CDR3 nucleotide sequence: TGCAGTGCACCGGACAGGGGGCTTAGCTCCTACGAGCAGTACTTC.

This clonotype came up many times. This sequence joins TRBV12-3 or TRBV12-4 and TRBJ1-3; perhaps TRBD1 as D (6 bases). Trimming stripped 3 bases from V and 4 bases from J, with 16 bases between. This CDR3 is 16 amino acids long. CDR3 region: CASSLGGVPGGNTIYF. The CDR3 nucleotides read TGTGCCAGCAGTTTGGGGGGCGTCCCAGGCGGAAACACCATATATTTT.

This clonotype has a handful of counts. The chain has TRBV6-5 and TRBJ1-1; D not resolved. This CDR3 region has 16 residues. Germline CDR1 MNHEY, CDR2 SVGAGI. V was trimmed by 1 base and J by 1 base, leaving 13 bases between them. CDR3 in DNA: TGTGCCAGCAGTTACTTCACTACGGTAGGGAACACTGAAGCTTTCTTT. The encoded protein is CASSYFTTVGNTEAFF.

In this sample, this clonotype turned up many times. The J gene is TRBJ2-5, the V gene TRBV5-6; 8 bases map to TRBD2. V dropped 4 bases and J dropped 2; count of bases not matched to a gene: 4. Looked up from germline, CDR1 is SGHDT and CDR2 is YYEEEE. The length of the CDR3 is 14 residues. CDR3 DNA sequence: TGTGCCAGCAGCAGGGGACTAGAACAAGAGACCCAGTACTTC. Amino acids: CASSRGLEQETQYF.

Ten or more counts support this clonotype. V usage is TRBV5-6 and J usage is TRBJ2-5; D remains unclear. Germline CDR1 SGHDT, CDR2 YYEEEE. Trimming removed 3 bases at V and 5 bases at J, with 14 bases between. CDR3 size: 14 residues. The CDR3 sequence: CASSSWANDETQYF. The CDR3 coding sequence is TGTGCCAGCAGCTCCTGGGCTAATGACGAGACCCAGTACTTC.

Ten or more counts support this clonotype. This chain connects TRBV27 to TRBJ2-7; 7 bases line up with TRBD1. Germline V gene sequence: CDR1 MNHEY, CDR2 SMNVEV (reference sequence). This CDR3 contains 13 residues. With 6 bases clipped from V and 3 bases from J, the junction kept 5 bases outside the gene matches. The CDR3 sequence is CASRTDRNYEQYF. The CDR3, as DNA: TGTGCCAGCAGGACGGACAGGAACTACGAGCAGTACTTC.